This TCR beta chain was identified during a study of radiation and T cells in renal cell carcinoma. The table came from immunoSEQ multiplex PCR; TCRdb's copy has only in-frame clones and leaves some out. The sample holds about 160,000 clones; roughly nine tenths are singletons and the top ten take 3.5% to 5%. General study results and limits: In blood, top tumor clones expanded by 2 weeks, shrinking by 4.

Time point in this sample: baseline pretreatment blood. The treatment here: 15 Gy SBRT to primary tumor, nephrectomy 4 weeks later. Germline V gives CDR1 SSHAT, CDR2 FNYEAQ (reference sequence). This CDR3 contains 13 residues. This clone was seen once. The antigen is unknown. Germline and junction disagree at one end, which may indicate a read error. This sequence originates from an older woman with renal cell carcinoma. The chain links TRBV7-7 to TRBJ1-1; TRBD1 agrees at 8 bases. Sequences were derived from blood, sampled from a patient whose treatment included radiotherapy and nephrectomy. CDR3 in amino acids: CASSQGARTEAFF. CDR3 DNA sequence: TGTGCTAGCAGCCAGGGGGCGAGGACTGAAGCTTTCTTT.